The clone carrying this TCR beta chain was picked up many times. This entry comes from a study of breast tumors, draining lymph nodes, adjacent tissues. Samples came from axillary lymph nodes draining the breast cancer. TCRdb reanalysed the multiplex PCR reads using MiXCR and keeps one entry per CDR3 protein. The sample holds around 230,000 distinct CDR3 sequences, 32% seen once. V gave up 5 bases and J gave up 0 bases, with 12 bases separating them. The CDR3 sequence is 15 residues long. Germline CDR1 is SGHTA and CDR2 is FQGTGA. The TCR sequence derives from a female donor with breast cancer. Some clones in this sample may be carry-over from other donors' samples. Sequencing used axillary lymph node tissue. The chain has TRBV7-3 and TRBJ2-3; a possible D gene is TRBD2 (6 bases). The CDR3 DNA follows: TGTGCCAGCAGCCCAACGGGAGCTAGCACAGATACGCAGTATTTT. Translating it yields CASSPTGASTDTQYF.